This entry features one TCR beta chain sequence. The antigen remains undetermined. This specimen belongs to a study of cytomegalovirus exposure and HLA in healthy donors. Study results and caveats: Roughly uniform sequencing depth across donors was assumed, possibly incorrectly. A later analysis showed TCR association rates differing by HLA locus, peaking at DRB1 and lowest at HLA-C. TRBV6-2, TRBV6-3 and some other V segments were excluded as indistinguishable.

The CDR3 runs to 18 residues. CDR1 and CDR2 (germline): LGHNA, YNFKEQ. V trimming: 4 bases; J trimming: 5 bases; junction bases outside the gene matches: 10. In the PCR, 60 Vbeta and 13 Jbeta primers were used. In the original processing: A later analysis counted 65 million to 95 million unique TCR beta chains, some 11 million shared. Assay: immunoSEQ multiplex PCR; the TCRdb copy retains only in-frame clones and omits some. That table supplies the V and J calls and clone size; D and trimming were determined from the DNA. Here the sample spans more than 100,000 clones, approximately 80% being singletons.

The TCR sequence derives from a woman aged 40 to 50 in good health and CMV-seropositive. Sequencing was carried out using PBMCs. This chain uses TRBV4-2 with TRBJ2-5, with 16 bases fitting TRBD2. The CDR3 spells CASSPLMGLAGGPETQYF. CDR3 sequence (DNA): TGTGCCAGCAGCCCTCTTATGGGACTAGCGGGAGGGCCGGAGACCCAGTACTTC.